The 12 T cell receptor beta chains given below trace back to one sample, sequenced in a study of cytomegalovirus exposure and HLA in healthy donors. The PCR made use of 60 Vbeta and 13 Jbeta primers. Profiling relied on immunoSEQ multiplex PCR, and the TCRdb table lists in-frame clones only, not all of them. This table holds around 150,000 clones, roughly 73% found once. Sequenced sample: PBMCs. The receptors stem from a woman in her thirties or forties in good health and CMV-seropositive.

About this clone itself: The germline gene is not matched at one end of the junction; a read error may be the cause. The chain employs TRBV7-7 and TRBJ2-7, with 7 bases lining up with TRBD2. The V gene's germline CDR1 is SSHAT and CDR2 FNYEAQ (reference sequence). The CDR3 spans 15 residues. CDR3 sequence (DNA): TGTGCTAGCAGCCTAGGGAGGGCACAGACCTACGAGCAGTACTTC. This codes for CASSLGRAQTYEQYF.

The rearrangement links TRBV23-1 to TRBJ1-2, with 8 nucleotides matching TRBD1. TRBV23-1 carries the ORF label, with uncertain function. The CDR3 is made up of 13 amino acids. The trim removed 4 bases at V and 4 bases at J, leaving 2 bases unmatched. CDR3 sequence (DNA): TGCGCCAGCAGTCGAGGGACAGGCTATGGCTACACCTTC. It yields the protein CASSRGTGYGYTF.

This clone was detected a few times. The chain combines TRBV28 with TRBJ1-5; 12 nucleotides line up with TRBD1. The germline V gene has CDR1 MDHEN and CDR2 SYDVKM. Losses at the gene ends were 5 bases for V and 2 bases for J; bases not matched to a gene: 10. The CDR3 covers 18 residues. Written as DNA, the CDR3 is TGTGCCAGCAGTCCCCCCGGGACAGGGGGCTTTGGCAATCAGCCCCAGCATTTT. Translated, it gives CASSPPGTGGFGNQPQHF.

The chain recombines TRBV4-3 with TRBJ2-3; D gene ambiguous. Germline CDR1 is LGHNA and CDR2 is YSLEER. The CDR3 covers 14 residues. Trimming cost V 4 bases and J 3 bases, with 11 bases left between them. The CDR3 DNA sequence: TGCGCCAGCAGCCCTAACTGGTTTACAGATACGCAGTATTTT. This encodes CASSPNWFTDTQYF.

The rearrangement links TRBV27 to TRBJ2-7, with 14 bases identical to TRBD2. V lost 2 bases to trimming and J lost 1 base; unmatched junction nucleotides: 7. The length of the CDR3 is 18 residues. CDR1 is MNHEY, CDR2 SMNVEV, per germline (reference sequence). CDR3 sequence reads: CASSLNRLAGGRSYEQYF. Written as DNA, the CDR3 is TGTGCCAGCAGTTTAAACCGACTAGCGGGAGGGCGGTCCTACGAGCAGTACTTC.

This clone has just a few counts. The genes are TRBV29-1 and TRBJ1-1, with 8 bases that match TRBD1. The CDR3 length is 11 residues. The germline gives CDR1 SQVTM, CDR2 ANQGSEA. The trim removed 7 bases at V and 7 bases at J, leaving 5 bases unmatched. The CDR3 is CSAEQGDEAFF. The CDR3 coding sequence is TGCAGCGCCGAACAGGGGGATGAAGCTTTCTTT.

The chain uses TRBV9 and TRBJ1-1, with a weak D call TRBD1 (5 bases). With 4 bases removed from V and 6 bases from J, the gap between germline ends came to 13 bases. This CDR3 contains 13 residues. Per germline, CDR1 SGDLS and CDR2 YYNGEE. CDR3 DNA: TGTGCCAGCAGCTCTACCATAGGGGCTGAAGCTTTCTTT. Translating gives CASSSTIGAEAFF.

The J gene is TRBJ2-5, the V gene TRBV7-6; no definite D call. The V gene lost 2 bases and the J gene lost 2 bases, with 9 bases spanning the gap. This CDR3 is 14 amino acids long. CDR1 and CDR2 (germline): SGHVS, FNYEAQ. Here the CDR3 reads CASSLRRSQETQYF. The CDR3, as DNA: TGTGCCAGCAGCTTACGCAGGTCACAAGAGACCCAGTACTTC.

J is TRBJ1-1 and V is TRBV28; D uncertain. Germline-derived CDR1 and CDR2 are MDHEN and SYDVKM. V lost 5 bases, J lost 3 bases, and 16 bases lay in between. CDR3 length: 15 residues. CDR3 residues: CASSIPGVQHTEAFF. The CDR3 DNA reads TGTGCCAGCAGTATCCCCGGGGTACAGCACACTGAAGCTTTCTTT.

DNA for the CDR3: TGCGCCAGCAGCTTGGAGGGCGGGAGGTGGAATGAGCAGTTCTTC. The encoded protein is CASSLEGGRWNEQFF. The chain employs TRBV5-1 and TRBJ2-1; TRBD2 agrees at 8 bases. Germline V lookup: CDR1 SGHRS, CDR2 YFSETQ. The CDR3 loop spans 15 amino acids. V shed 0 bases and J 7 bases; nucleotides not matched to a gene: 6.

This clone was seen a few times. The chain has TRBV2 and TRBJ2-3; TRBD1 matches 11 bases. Germline V gene data show CDR1 as SNHLY and CDR2 as FYNNEI. The trim removed 6 bases at V and 3 bases at J, leaving 8 bases unmatched. The CDR3 contains 16 residues. CDR3 loop: CASRGWTGGLTDTQYF. The DNA for the CDR3 is TGTGCCAGCAGAGGTTGGACAGGGGGCTTGACAGATACGCAGTATTTT.

The rearrangement joins TRBV29-1 to TRBJ2-7; D call uncertain. The germline CDR1 and CDR2 sequences are SQVTM and ANQGSEA. The CDR3 is 12 amino acids. Trimming cost V 4 bases and J 2 bases, with 9 bases left between them. The CDR3 DNA reads TGCAGCGTTGCTGTAAGCACCTACGAGCAGTACTTC. Translation: CSVAVSTYEQYF.